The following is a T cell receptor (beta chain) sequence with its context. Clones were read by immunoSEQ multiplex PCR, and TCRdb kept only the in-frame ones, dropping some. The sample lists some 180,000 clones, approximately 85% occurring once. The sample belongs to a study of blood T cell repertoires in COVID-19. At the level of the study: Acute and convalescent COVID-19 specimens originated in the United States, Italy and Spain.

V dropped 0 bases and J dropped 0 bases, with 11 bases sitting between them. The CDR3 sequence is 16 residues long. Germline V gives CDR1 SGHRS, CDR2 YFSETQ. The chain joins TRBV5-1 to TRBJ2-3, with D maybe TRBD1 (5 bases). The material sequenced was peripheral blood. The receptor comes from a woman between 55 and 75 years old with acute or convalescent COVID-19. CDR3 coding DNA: TGCGCCAGCAGCTTGGCCACAGGCCCTAGCACAGATACGCAGTATTTT. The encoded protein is CASSLATGPSTDTQYF.